These 9 T cell receptor beta chains originate from one sample sequenced in a study of CD8+CD57+ T cells in acquired aplastic anemia. TCR beta VDJ and CDR3 profiling used genomic DNA as template. One entry per CDR3 protein, called by TCRdb with MiXCR from the reads. This table holds around 500,000 distinct CDR3 sequences, 25% to 40% found once. Before being chosen for sequencing, patients had shown CD8+CD57+ cell expansion by flow cytometry. The sample consisted of sorted CD4+, CD8+, or CD8+CD57+ T cells (not recorded which) from PBMCs. The receptors come from a human donor with aplastic anemia.

The chain is built from TRBV20-1 and TRBJ2-3; 12 nucleotides align to TRBD2. Germline CDR1 reads DFQATT; CDR2 reads SNEGSKA (reference sequence). The V segment lost 3 bases and the J segment 2 bases; nucleotides outside the gene matches: 3. This CDR3 is 15 amino acids long. CDR3 loop: CSASRTSGATDTQYF. In DNA, the CDR3 is TGCAGTGCTAGCCGGACTAGCGGGGCCACAGATACGCAGTATTTT.

This chain connects TRBV11-1 to TRBJ2-1, with 12 nucleotides matching TRBD2. The CDR3 is 14 amino acids. Germline CDR1 and CDR2: SGHAT and FQDESV (reference sequence). J gave up 10 bases and V 5 bases, and 6 bases lay outside the gene matches. Written as DNA, the CDR3 is TGTGCCAGCAGCCTGAGGACTAGCGGGGTAGAGCAGTTCTTC. Its translation: CASSLRTSGVEQFF.

This clonotype was recorded once. Given a much more abundant clone one base away, this may be a read error. The V and J genes are TRBV5-1 and TRBJ2-6; D not certain. CDR1 SGHRS and CDR2 YFSETQ come from the germline V gene. There are 15 residues in the CDR3. This CDR3 is CASGLSHSGANVLTF. The CDR3 coding sequence is TGCGCCAGCGGCTTGTCTCACTCTGGGGCCAACGTCCTGACTTTC.

Worth noting for this clonotype: One base away lies a much larger clone, so this may be a sequencing read error. The J gene is TRBJ2-5, the V gene TRBV7-8; D uncertain. Trimming stripped 7 bases from V and 6 bases from J, with 21 bases between. Per the germline V gene, CDR1 is SGHVS and CDR2 is FQNEAQ. The CDR3 is 15 residues long. The DNA for the CDR3 is TGTGCCAGCAATGAAGGCAGTCAGATCATACAGACCCAGTACTTC. Amino acid sequence: CASNEGSQIIQTQYF.

The chain is built from TRBV19 and TRBJ1-5; perhaps TRBD1 as D (6 bases). From germline, CDR1 is LNHDA and CDR2 SQIVND (reference sequence). Trimming cost V 3 bases and J 0 bases, with 15 bases left between them. The CDR3 loop spans 17 amino acids. CDR3 nucleotide sequence: TGTGCCAGTAGTATCCTGACAGGACCTTATAGCAATCAGCCCCAGCATTTT. Protein product: CASSILTGPYSNQPQHF.

This clonotype was seen ten or more times. This chain links TRBV20-1 with TRBJ1-2, with 7 bases matching TRBD1. Per the germline V gene, CDR1 is DFQATT and CDR2 is SNEGSKA (reference sequence). V shed 6 bases and J 3 bases; nucleotides not matched to a gene: 7. CDR3 length: 13 amino acids. The CDR3 DNA is TGCAGTGCAAACAGGGGTTCGGACTATGGCTACACCTTC. It encodes CSANRGSDYGYTF.

The V gene is TRBV6-1, the J gene TRBJ2-7, with 9 bases aligning to TRBD1. This CDR3 comprises 15 residues. Germline V lookup: CDR1 MNHNS, CDR2 SASEGT. The ends lost 6 bases at V and 1 base at J; junction bases unmatched: 7. The CDR3 spells CASRGRDRDSYEQYF. The CDR3 DNA is TGTGCCAGCAGAGGAAGGGACAGGGATTCCTACGAGCAGTACTTC.

The gene calls are TRBV19 and TRBJ2-7; 9 bases fit TRBD1. Germline loops: CDR1 LNHDA, CDR2 SQIVND (reference sequence). The V segment lost 6 bases and the J segment 6 bases; nucleotides outside the gene matches: 12. The CDR3 extends over 15 amino acids. The chain's CDR3 is CASRQTGTGTFEQYF. CDR3 in DNA: TGTGCCAGTAGGCAAACCGGGACAGGGACCTTCGAGCAGTACTTC.

This clonotype was recorded many times. V and J are TRBV7-6 and TRBJ1-3; no reliable D call. This CDR3 is 14 amino acids long. Germline CDR1 SGHVS, CDR2 FNYEAQ. V was clipped by 5 bases and J by 4 bases, with 12 bases between them. CDR3 sequence reads: CASSATSPGNTIYF. The DNA of the CDR3 is TGTGCCAGCAGCGCCACGTCTCCGGGAAACACCATATATTTT.